Listed below are T cell receptor beta chains from one sample, sequenced in a study of blood T cell repertoires in COVID-19. Repertoires were generated with immunoSEQ multiplex PCR, while TCRdb's copy carries only in-frame clones and drops some. Of some 200,000 clones listed, over 75% are singletons. The sample consisted of peripheral blood. The receptors here all came from a woman between 40 and 50 years old with acute or convalescent COVID-19. Both conserved end residues are part of each CDR3. Fields, in order: V gene, D gene, J gene, clone size, CDR3 protein, CDR3 DNA. D genes are given only for firm matches. Size is omitted from some rows. Given values are once, few, many or a class for expanded clones.

>TRBV5-6|-|TRBJ1-6|-
CASKDTHSSYNSPLHF
TGTGCAAGCAAAGACACGCACAGCTCCTATAATTCACCCCTCCACTTT
>TRBV19|-|TRBJ2-1|once
CASSLPGLLGREQLF
TGTGCCAGTAGCTTACCGGGACTCCTTGGTCGTGAGCAGCTCTTC
>TRBV5-1|-|TRBJ1-3|-
CASSLGPQEESGNTIYF
TGCGCCAGCAGCTTGGGTCCTCAAGAGGAGTCTGGAAACACCATATATTTT
>TRBV30|TRBD2|TRBJ2-1|-
CAWSPIAGVYNEQFF
TGTGCCTGGAGTCCAATAGCGGGGGTCTACAATGAGCAGTTCTTC
>TRBV6-6|-|TRBJ2-3|-
CASSFTDSRRTDTQYF
TGTGCCAGCAGTTTTACGGACAGCCGCCGCACAGATACGCAGTATTTT
>TRBV24-1|-|TRBJ1-2|-
CATSEPDTYGYTF
TGTGCCACCAGTGAACCCGACACGTATGGCTACACCTTC
>TRBV9|-|TRBJ2-1|once
CASSVEEGLGFYNEQFF
TGTGCCAGCAGCGTAGAGGAAGGACTTGGCTTCTACAATGAGCAGTTCTTC
>TRBV4-1|-|TRBJ1-2|few
CASSQGPGEGDYGYTF
TGCGCCAGCAGCCAAGGTCCGGGAGAAGGGGACTATGGCTACACCTTC
>TRBV9|-|TRBJ2-3|-
CASSVRGAWSDTQYF
TGTGCCAGCAGCGTACGGGGGGCCTGGTCAGATACGCAGTATTTT
>TRBV18|TRBD1|TRBJ2-3|-
CASENRGSHTDTQYF
TGTGCCAGCGAGAACAGGGGCTCCCACACAGATACGCAGTATTTT
>TRBV7-8|-|TRBJ1-1|-
CASSPRQASNTEAFF
TGTGCCAGCAGCCCTCGACAGGCTTCGAACACTGAAGCTTTCTTT
>TRBV6-5|TRBD1|TRBJ2-2|-
CASKRQGANTGELFF
TGTGCCAGCAAAAGACAGGGGGCGAACACCGGGGAGCTGTTTTTT
>TRBV20-1|TRBD1|TRBJ1-1|-
CSATLTGGAFF
TGCAGTGCTACGTTGACAGGGGGAGCTTTCTTT
>TRBV9|TRBD1|TRBJ1-1|-
CASSGNDRGAFF
TGTGCCAGCAGCGGGAACGACAGGGGTGCTTTCTTT
>TRBV5-8|-|TRBJ1-1|-
CASSSRAGAGEAFF
TGTGCCAGCAGCTCCCGAGCGGGGGCTGGTGAAGCTTTCTTT
>TRBV24-1|-|TRBJ2-2|-
CATSDPPGGGGINTGELFF
TGTGCCACCAGTGATCCCCCGGGGGGCGGGGGAATAAACACCGGGGAGCTGTTTTTT
>TRBV6-6|-|TRBJ1-1|-
CASTRRALNTEAFF
TGTGCCAGCACCCGGCGGGCGTTGAACACTGAAGCTTTCTTT
>TRBV11-1|TRBD1|TRBJ2-2|-
CASSTPGQVFTGELFF
TGTGCCAGCAGCACCCCGGGACAGGTATTCACCGGGGAGCTGTTTTTT
>TRBV6-1|-|TRBJ1-1|-
CASSGKDGPRWRGTEAFF
TGTGCCAGCAGTGGGAAAGACGGTCCGCGGTGGAGAGGCACTGAAGCTTTCTTT
>TRBV19|-|TRBJ1-2|-
CASPPGDSYGYTF
TGTGCCAGTCCTCCAGGTGATTCCTATGGCTACACCTTC
>TRBV6-5|TRBD1|TRBJ1-2|once
CASSYSGQGNGYTF
TGTGCCAGCAGTTACTCCGGACAGGGGAATGGCTACACCTTC
>TRBV15|TRBD1|TRBJ1-6|-
CATSRSPGQGNSPLHF
TGTGCCACCAGCAGAAGTCCGGGACAGGGGAATTCACCCCTCCACTTT
>TRBV5-5|TRBD2|TRBJ2-1|-
CASSLGLTSVVEQFF
TGTGCCAGCAGCTTGGGACTGACTAGCGTTGTTGAGCAGTTCTTC
>TRBV5-1|-|TRBJ1-2|-
CASSLGGSDYGYTF
TGCGCCAGCAGCTTGGGAGGCAGTGACTATGGCTACACCTTC
>TRBV3-1/TRBV3-2|TRBD1|TRBJ1-3|-
CASSPTGVAGNTIYF
TGTGCCAGCAGCCCGACAGGGGTTGCTGGAAACACCATATATTTT
>TRBV2|-|TRBJ2-4|-
CASRVTVGNIQYF
TGTGCCAGCAGAGTCACGGTCGGGAACATTCAGTACTTC